Presented here are 30 T cell receptor beta chains from one specimen sequenced in a study of blood T cell repertoires in COVID-19. The data were produced by immunoSEQ multiplex PCR, yet TCRdb's version contains in-frame clones alone and is incomplete. The sample yields some 89,000 clones, around 85% seen once. The sample comprised peripheral blood. The source of these receptors is a man aged 55 to 69 with acute or convalescent COVID-19.

This chain links TRBV10-1 with TRBJ1-1, with 10 bases lining up with TRBD1. CDR1 WNHNN and CDR2 SYGVQD come from the germline V gene (reference sequence). Unmatched junction bases numbered 9, after V lost 4 bases and J lost 10 bases. This CDR3 is 14 amino acids long. The CDR3: CASSAKGQGTGAFF. CDR3 coding DNA: TGCGCCAGCAGTGCAAAGGGACAGGGGACCGGAGCTTTCTTT.

The chain has TRBV7-9 and TRBJ2-7, with D possibly matching TRBD1 (6 bases). V was pared by 5 bases and J by 5 bases, with 19 bases between. Germline CDR1 reads SEHNR; CDR2 reads FQNEAQ (reference sequence). The CDR3 loop spans 15 amino acids. CDR3 nucleotides: TGTGCCAGCAGCCCCCCGACAGGCGAAGTGCACGAGCAGTACTTC. Translating it yields CASSPPTGEVHEQYF.

The V gene is TRBV5-4, the J gene TRBJ2-2; 8 positions agree with TRBD2. CDR1 is SGHNT and CDR2 is YYREEE in the germline V gene (reference sequence). Trimming took 3 bases from V and 7 from J; bases not matched to a gene: 2. This CDR3 is 13 amino acids long. The CDR3 protein is CASSSAGDGELFF. The CDR3 DNA reads TGTGCCAGCAGCTCAGCGGGGGACGGGGAGCTGTTTTTT.

This clone was seen more than once but under ten times. This chain uses TRBV9 with TRBJ2-7, with D perhaps TRBD2 (5 bases). The germline V gene encodes CDR1 SGDLS and CDR2 YYNGEE. The CDR3 has 16 residues. Trimming removed 4 bases from V and 1 base from J, with 18 bases in between. Written as DNA, the CDR3 is TGTGCCAGCAGCCAATGGGTGGGGTCGGGATCCTACGAGCAGTACTTC. It specifies CASSQWVGSGSYEQYF.

The chain is built from TRBV14 and TRBJ1-1, with D perhaps matching TRBD1 (5 bases). CDR1 is SGHDN and CDR2 is FVKESK in the germline V gene. Deletions cut 8 bases from V and 4 bases from J, with 11 bases between. The CDR3 has 12 residues. CDR3 residues: CASGGFGTEAFF. CDR3 sequence (DNA): TGTGCCAGCGGGGGGTTTGGCACTGAAGCTTTCTTT.

The chain joins TRBV9 to TRBJ2-7; 10 nucleotides agree with TRBD1. The CDR3 has 15 residues. The V segment lost 4 bases and the J segment 3 bases; nucleotides outside the gene matches: 7. Germline CDR1 is SGDLS and CDR2 is YYNGEE. CDR3: CASSPGQGGYYEQYF. CDR3 bases: TGTGCCAGCAGCCCAGGACAGGGGGGCTACTACGAGCAGTACTTC.

The chain uses TRBV7-9 and TRBJ2-3; TRBD1 aligns across 7 bases. V lost 4 bases to trimming and J lost 2 bases; unmatched junction nucleotides: 9. Per the germline V gene, CDR1 is SEHNR and CDR2 is FQNEAQ (reference sequence). The CDR3 extends over 16 amino acids. CDR3 amino acids: CASSSGPTGSTDTQYF. CDR3 nucleotide sequence: TGTGCCAGCAGCTCAGGCCCGACAGGGTCCACAGATACGCAGTATTTT.

V is TRBV2 and J is TRBJ1-2; D not certain. Between the trimmed V and J ends, which lost 2 bases and 0 bases, there was a span of 7 bases. The germline CDR1 and CDR2 sequences are SNHLY and FYNNEI. This CDR3 is built from 14 residues. CDR3 in amino acids: CASSESYANYGYTF. Written as DNA, the CDR3 is TGTGCCAGCAGTGAATCCTATGCTAACTATGGCTACACCTTC.

The V gene is TRBV5-3, the J gene TRBJ2-7; perhaps TRBD1 as D (6 bases). TRBV5-3 is an open reading frame, and its role is uncertain. CDR3 size: 15 residues. V was clipped by 3 bases and J by 2 bases, with 15 bases between them. Here the CDR3 reads CARSSIQGTAYEQYF. The CDR3 bases are TGTGCCAGAAGCTCGATACAGGGAACCGCCTACGAGCAGTACTTC.

This clone was observed at least ten times. The V gene is TRBV15, the J gene TRBJ2-7, with a possible D match to TRBD1 (5 bases). Germline CDR1 and CDR2: LNHNV and YYDKDF (reference sequence). The CDR3 sequence is 14 residues long. Trimming shortened V by 6 bases and J by 3 bases, and 15 bases separated the two germline ends. For the CDR3, the DNA is TGTGCCACCAGACCCCTTCAGGGTTACTACGAGCAGTACTTC. As protein: CATRPLQGYYEQYF. The full variable domain, completed using reference TRBV15 and TRBJ2-7, is DAMVIQNPRYQVTQFGKPVTLSCSQTLNHNVMYWYQQKSSQAPKLLFHYYDKDFNNEADTPDNFQSRRPNTSFCFLDIRSPGLGDTAMYLCATRPLQGYYEQYFGPGTRLTVT.

This chain connects TRBV15 to TRBJ1-4; TRBD1 aligns across 9 bases. The CDR3 totals 19 residues. V shed 0 bases and J 4 bases; nucleotides not matched to a gene: 12. Germline CDR1 reads LNHNV; CDR2 reads YYDKDF (reference sequence). CDR3 nucleotide sequence: TGTGCCACCAGCAGAGATCCGGGGACAGGGAGGGGTTTTAATGAAAAACTGTTTTTT. Translated: CATSRDPGTGRGFNEKLFF.

The chain couples TRBV4-2 to TRBJ1-1; D remains ambiguous. The CDR3 spans 16 residues. The V end was cut by 0 bases, the J end by 4 bases, with 15 bases between. From germline, CDR1 is LGHNA and CDR2 YNFKEQ. Here the CDR3 DNA reads TGTGCCAGCAGCCAAGATACCTCCAGGATTGGCACTGAAGCTTTCTTT. Translated: CASSQDTSRIGTEAFF.

This chain joins TRBV7-9 and TRBJ1-4, with 12 bases that match TRBD1. Germline V CDR1 and CDR2: SEHNR, FQNEAQ (reference sequence). The CDR3 length is 15 residues. V was clipped by 3 bases and J by 7 bases; unmatched bases: 3. CDR3 in DNA: TGTGCCAGCAGCTTCCCGGGACAGGGGGCTGAAAAACTGTTTTTT. Protein: CASSFPGQGAEKLFF.

This clone appeared once. The chain is built from TRBV6-5 and TRBJ2-7, with 11 bases that match TRBD2. The CDR3 loop spans 16 amino acids. Germline V lookup: CDR1 MNHEY, CDR2 SVGAGI. V dropped 4 bases and J dropped 4; count of bases not matched to a gene: 9. CDR3 protein: CASSLPGVAGGYEQYF. The CDR3 DNA sequence: TGTGCCAGCAGTTTGCCTGGGGTAGCGGGAGGGTACGAGCAGTACTTC.

This clone is a singleton in its sample. The V call is TRBV5-1, the J call TRBJ2-1; TRBD2 matches 7 bases. CDR1 and CDR2 (germline): SGHRS, YFSETQ. Trimming took 4 bases from V and 3 from J; bases not matched to a gene: 4. The CDR3 spans 14 residues. The CDR3 loop reads CASSRGLLYNEQFF. The CDR3 DNA is TGCGCCAGCAGCAGGGGACTACTCTACAATGAGCAGTTCTTC. Full variable domain (rest looked up from reference TRBV5-1 and TRBJ2-1): KAGVTQTPRYLIKTRGQQVTLSCSPISGHRSVSWYQQTPGQGLQFLFEYFSETQRNKGNFPGRFSGRQFSNSRSEMNVSTLELGDSALYLCASSRGLLYNEQFFGPGTRLTVL.

This rearrangement joins TRBV7-6 to TRBJ2-5, with 12 nucleotides matching TRBD1. The J segment lost 4 bases and the V segment lost 3 bases, leaving 3 bases of the junction unmatched. Germline V CDR1 and CDR2: SGHVS, FNYEAQ. This CDR3 spans 15 amino acids. The CDR3 nucleotides are TGTGCCAGCAGCTTGGGACAGGGGGCAGGAGAGACCCAGTACTTC. Encoded protein: CASSLGQGAGETQYF.

As concerns this clone: One end of the junction does not line up with germline, which may come from a read error. The V call is TRBV6-5, the J call TRBJ2-5, with 7 bases matching TRBD2. CDR3 length equals 12 residues. CDR1 and CDR2 from the germline V gene are MNHEY and SVGAGI. Here the CDR3 DNA reads TGTGCCAGCAGTACTTCTAGCGGACAACAGAACTTC. As protein: CASSTSSGQQNF.

This clone occurred a few times. The chain carries TRBV5-8 and TRBJ2-3, with D unclear. Trimming took 2 bases from V and 1 from J, leaving 5 bases between them. Germline CDR1 SGHTS, CDR2 YDEGEE. The CDR3 runs to 13 residues. The CDR3 reads CASSLPGTDTQYF. CDR3 nucleotides: TGTGCCAGCAGCTTACCGGGCACAGATACGCAGTATTTT. Drawing the rest from reference TRBV5-8 and TRBJ2-3, the complete variable domain is EAGVTQSPTHLIKTRGQQATLRCSPISGHTSVYWYQQALGLGLQFLLWYDEGEERNRGNFPPRFSGRQFPNYSSELNVNALELEDSALYLCASSLPGTDTQYFGPGTRLTVL.

Notes on this clone: This CDR3 is also generated by other DNA sequences in the sample. For the CDR3, the DNA is TGCGCCAGCAGCTTGGGTCAGGGGGGAGAGACCCAGTACTTC. It encodes CASSLGQGGETQYF. V usage is TRBV5-1 and J usage is TRBJ2-5; tentatively, D is TRBD1 (7 bases). Trimming pared 0 bases from V and 4 bases from J, leaving 10 bases between. Germline V lookup: CDR1 SGHRS, CDR2 YFSETQ. The length of the CDR3 is 14 residues. The complete variable domain, with remaining parts taken from reference TRBV5-1 and TRBJ2-5, reads KAGVTQTPRYLIKTRGQQVTLSCSPISGHRSVSWYQQTPGQGLQFLFEYFSETQRNKGNFPGRFSGRQFSNSRSEMNVSTLELGDSALYLCASSLGQGGETQYFGPGTRLLVL.

CDR3 protein: CASSGEGSPLHF. CDR3 bases: TGTGCCAGCTCGGGAGAAGGATCACCCCTCCACTTT. The gene calls are TRBV9 and TRBJ1-6, with unresolved D. The CDR3 consists of 12 residues. Germline-derived CDR1 and CDR2 are SGDLS and YYNGEE. Trimming pared 7 bases from V and 10 bases from J, leaving 12 bases between.

The gene calls are TRBV11-3 and TRBJ2-1, with unresolved D. Germline V gene lookup returns CDR1 SGHNT and CDR2 YENEEA. The length of the CDR3 is 13 residues. V shed 4 bases and J shed 2 bases, with 6 bases lying between them. CDR3 sequence: CASSSSAYNEQFF. CDR3 DNA: TGTGCCAGCAGCTCTTCAGCCTACAATGAGCAGTTCTTC.

This rearrangement joins TRBV11-2 to TRBJ1-1, with 9 positions matching TRBD1. The CDR3 covers 16 residues. From germline, CDR1 is SGHAT and CDR2 FQNNGV. V lost 4 bases, J lost 1 base, and 7 bases stayed unmatched. CDR3 nucleotides: TGTGCCAGCAGCTGGTCGACAGGGGGGCGGAACACTGAAGCTTTCTTT. Translating it yields CASSWSTGGRNTEAFF.

This clone was recorded a few times. V and J are TRBV6-6 and TRBJ2-1, with 8 bases fitting TRBD2. Germline CDR1 reads MNHNY; CDR2 reads SVGAGI (reference sequence). Losses at the gene ends were 6 bases for V and 5 bases for J; bases not matched to a gene: 9. The length of the CDR3 is 15 residues. The CDR3 bases are TGTGCCAGCAGATCCGAGCGGGAGAAAAACAATGAGCAGTTCTTC. It translates to CASRSEREKNNEQFF.

This chain uses TRBV18 with TRBJ1-3, with 8 nucleotides matching TRBD1. V was pared by 3 bases and J by 3 bases, with 4 bases of the junction left unmatched. Germline V gene lookup returns CDR1 KGHSH and CDR2 LQKENI. The CDR3 loop spans 15 amino acids. Written as DNA, the CDR3 is TGTGCCAGCTCACCCGGACAGGGCCTTGGAAACACCATATATTTT. Its protein product is CASSPGQGLGNTIYF.

The chain carries TRBV5-1 and TRBJ2-2; D perhaps matches TRBD1 (5 bases). CDR3 size: 15 residues. Germline CDR1 SGHRS, CDR2 YFSETQ. V was pared by 0 bases and J by 1 base, with 7 bases between. The CDR3 DNA follows: TGCGCCAGCAGCTTGGTTACAGGGAACACCGGGGAGCTGTTTTTT. Residues: CASSLVTGNTGELFF. Drawing the rest from reference TRBV5-1 and TRBJ2-2, the complete variable domain is KAGVTQTPRYLIKTRGQQVTLSCSPISGHRSVSWYQQTPGQGLQFLFEYFSETQRNKGNFPGRFSGRQFSNSRSEMNVSTLELGDSALYLCASSLVTGNTGELFFGEGSRLTVL.

The chain joins TRBV6-2 or TRBV6-3 to TRBJ2-2; D is undetermined. V lost 1 base, J lost 4 bases, and 4 bases lay in between. This CDR3 comprises 13 residues. Germline V gene data show CDR1 as MNHEY and CDR2 as SVGEGT. The CDR3 region has the DNA TGTGCCAGCAGTTACTATATCACCGGGGAGCTGTTTTTT. Amino acids: CASSYYITGELFF.

V gene TRBV27 combines with J gene TRBJ1-6; no clear D. Germline V gene sequence: CDR1 MNHEY, CDR2 SMNVEV (reference sequence). V gave up 5 bases and J gave up 13 bases, with 12 bases separating them. This CDR3 spans 12 amino acids. CDR3 nucleotides: TGTGCCAGCAGTATCACCGGTTACCCCCTCCACTTT. Encoded protein: CASSITGYPLHF.

This clone was counted a single time. V usage is TRBV7-9 and J usage is TRBJ1-2, with D possibly matching TRBD1 (5 bases). Germline CDR1 is SEHNR and CDR2 is FQNEAQ (reference sequence). Trimming stripped 4 bases from V and 6 bases from J, with 12 bases between. This CDR3 comprises 13 residues. CDR3 in amino acids: CASSSQGGNGYTF. The DNA for the CDR3 is TGTGCCAGCAGCTCTCAGGGTGGGAATGGCTACACCTTC.

The chain links TRBV27 to TRBJ2-4; D remains ambiguous. Germline CDR1 and CDR2: MNHEY and SMNVEV (reference sequence). V was trimmed by 7 bases and J by 2 bases, leaving 9 bases between them. The CDR3 is 13 amino acids. This CDR3 reads CASTVSTKNIQYF. CDR3 nucleotides: TGTGCCAGCACGGTCTCAACCAAAAACATTCAGTACTTC.

V usage is TRBV5-4 and J usage is TRBJ2-5, with 10 bases aligning to TRBD2. The CDR3 runs 16 residues. The J segment lost 5 bases and the V segment lost 4 bases, leaving 11 bases of the junction unmatched. The germline V gene encodes CDR1 SGHNT and CDR2 YYREEE (reference sequence). For the CDR3, the DNA is TGTGCCAGCAGCCGGCGGTTAGAGACTAGCGGGGAGACCCAGTACTTC. Translating it yields CASSRRLETSGETQYF.